This T cell receptor (beta chain) derives from a study of T cell responses to AZD1222 COVID-19 vaccine. Study-level findings and limits: Clonal diversity may have been underestimated, and the donors were mostly white British, with more females than males.

The method was immunoSEQ multiplex PCR; TCRdb's version includes in-frame clones alone and lacks a portion of them. Among about 180,000 clones, about nine tenths were seen once, and the ten largest hold around 3%. This CDR3 comprises 16 residues. J was trimmed by 2 bases and V by 0 bases; bases with no gene match: 2. Germline loops: CDR1 LGHNA, CDR2 YNFKEQ. About this clone: Its cognate antigen is unknown. Other DNA sequences in the sample encode the same CDR3.

This clonotype originated in an adult in good health. The rearrangement joins TRBV4-2 to TRBJ2-5; 11 bases match TRBD2. The sequencing used peripheral blood, collected on day 0 of AZD1222 vaccination. For the CDR3, the DNA is TGTGCCAGCAGCCAAGATCTAGCGGGGGGACAAGAGACCCAGTACTTC. Amino acid sequence: CASSQDLAGGQETQYF.